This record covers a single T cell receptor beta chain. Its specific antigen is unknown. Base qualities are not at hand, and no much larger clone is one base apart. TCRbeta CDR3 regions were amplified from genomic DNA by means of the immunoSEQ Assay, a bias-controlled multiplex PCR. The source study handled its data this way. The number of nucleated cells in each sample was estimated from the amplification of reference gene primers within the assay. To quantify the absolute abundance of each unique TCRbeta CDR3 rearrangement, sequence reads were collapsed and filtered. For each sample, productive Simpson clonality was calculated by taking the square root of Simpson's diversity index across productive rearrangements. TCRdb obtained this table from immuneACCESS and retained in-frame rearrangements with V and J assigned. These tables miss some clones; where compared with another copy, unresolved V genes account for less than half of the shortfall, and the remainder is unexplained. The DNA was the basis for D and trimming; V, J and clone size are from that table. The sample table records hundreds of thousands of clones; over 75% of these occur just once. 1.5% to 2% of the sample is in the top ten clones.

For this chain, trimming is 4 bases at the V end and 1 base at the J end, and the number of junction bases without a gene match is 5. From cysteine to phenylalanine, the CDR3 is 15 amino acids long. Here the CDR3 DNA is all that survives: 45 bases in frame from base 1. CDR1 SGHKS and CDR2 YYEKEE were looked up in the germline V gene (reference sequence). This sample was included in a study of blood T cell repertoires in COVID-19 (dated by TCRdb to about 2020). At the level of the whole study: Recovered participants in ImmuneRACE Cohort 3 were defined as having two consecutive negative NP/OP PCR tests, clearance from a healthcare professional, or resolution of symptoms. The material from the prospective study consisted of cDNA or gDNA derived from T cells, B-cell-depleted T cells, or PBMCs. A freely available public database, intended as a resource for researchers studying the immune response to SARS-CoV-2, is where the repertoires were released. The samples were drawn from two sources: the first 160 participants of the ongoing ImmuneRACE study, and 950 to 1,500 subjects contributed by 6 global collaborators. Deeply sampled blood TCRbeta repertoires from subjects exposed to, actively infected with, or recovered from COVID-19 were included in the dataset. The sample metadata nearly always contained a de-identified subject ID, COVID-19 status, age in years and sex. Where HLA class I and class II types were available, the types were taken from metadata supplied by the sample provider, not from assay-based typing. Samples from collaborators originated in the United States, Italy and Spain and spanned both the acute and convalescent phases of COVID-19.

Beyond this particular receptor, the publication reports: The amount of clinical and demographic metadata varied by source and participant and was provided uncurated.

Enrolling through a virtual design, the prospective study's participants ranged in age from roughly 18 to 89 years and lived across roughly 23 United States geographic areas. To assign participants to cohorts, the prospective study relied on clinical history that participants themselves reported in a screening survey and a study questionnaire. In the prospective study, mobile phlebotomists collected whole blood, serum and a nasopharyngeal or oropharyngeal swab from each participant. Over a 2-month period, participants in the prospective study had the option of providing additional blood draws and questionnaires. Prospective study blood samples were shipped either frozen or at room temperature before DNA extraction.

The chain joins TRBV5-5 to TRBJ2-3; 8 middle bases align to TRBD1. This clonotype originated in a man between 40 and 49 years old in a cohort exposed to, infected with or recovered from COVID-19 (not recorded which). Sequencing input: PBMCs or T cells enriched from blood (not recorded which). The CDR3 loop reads CASSPEGQGTDTQYF. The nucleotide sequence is TGTGCCAGCAGCCCGGAGGGACAGGGCACAGATACGCAGTATTTT.